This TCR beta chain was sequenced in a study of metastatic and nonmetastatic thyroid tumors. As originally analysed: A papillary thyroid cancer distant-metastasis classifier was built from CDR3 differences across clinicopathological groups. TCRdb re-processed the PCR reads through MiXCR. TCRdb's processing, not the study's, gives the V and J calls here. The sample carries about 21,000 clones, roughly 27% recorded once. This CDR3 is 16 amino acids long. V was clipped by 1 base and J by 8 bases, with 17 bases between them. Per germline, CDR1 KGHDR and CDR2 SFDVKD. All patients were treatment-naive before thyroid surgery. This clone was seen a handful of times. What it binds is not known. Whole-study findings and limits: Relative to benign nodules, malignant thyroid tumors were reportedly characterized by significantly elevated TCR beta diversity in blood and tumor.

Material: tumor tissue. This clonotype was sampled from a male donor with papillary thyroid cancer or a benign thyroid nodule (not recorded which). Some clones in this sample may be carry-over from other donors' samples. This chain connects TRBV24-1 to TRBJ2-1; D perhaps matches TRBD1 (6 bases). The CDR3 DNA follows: TGTGCCACCAGTGATTTAAGCCAGGGGAGAATTGATGAGCAGTTCTTC. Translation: CATSDLSQGRIDEQFF.